Each of the 18 T cell receptor beta chains below was sequenced from the same sample in a study of blood T cell repertoires in COVID-19. TCRdb's table, derived via immunoSEQ multiplex PCR, lists solely in-frame clones and lacks some. This table has over 150,000 clones, roughly 94% appearing once. Sequencing was done on a sample of peripheral blood. The receptors were sampled from a man aged 25-45 years with COVID-19, enrolled during active disease.

The DNA for the CDR3 is TGTGCCAGCAGTGGGGGGGTCGGCGAGCAGTACTTC. Amino acid sequence: CASSGGVGEQYF. This chain links TRBV12-3 or TRBV12-4 with TRBJ2-7, with 7 nucleotides matching TRBD2. This CDR3 contains 12 residues. Losses at the gene ends were 5 bases for V and 6 bases for J; bases not matched to a gene: 4.

The rearrangement uses TRBV5-1 and TRBJ2-5; 13 bases match TRBD2. Germline CDR1 reads SGHRS; CDR2 reads YFSETQ. The V and J ends lost 3 bases and 5 bases, in that order; junction bases with no gene match: 1. There are 14 residues in the CDR3. CDR3 protein: CASSSGLAGETQYF. The CDR3 DNA is TGCGCCAGCAGCTCGGGACTAGCGGGGGAGACCCAGTACTTC.

The chain links TRBV3-1 (or the pseudogene TRBV3-2) to TRBJ1-3; D not resolved. This CDR3 contains 16 residues. Between the trimmed V and J ends, which lost 0 bases and 4 bases, there was a span of 13 bases. Germline-derived CDR1 and CDR2 are LGHDT and YNNKEL (reference sequence). CDR3 nucleotide sequence: TGTGCCAGCAGCCAAGATTTCGGAGGGTACGGAAACACCATATATTTT. Translating gives CASSQDFGGYGNTIYF.

The rearrangement joins TRBV30 to TRBJ1-2; maybe TRBD1 (5 bases). The CDR3 sequence is 15 residues long. Germline lookup yields CDR1 GTSNPN and CDR2 SVGIG (reference sequence). Trimming took off 1 base at V and 1 base at J, with 13 bases between the two ends. As DNA, the CDR3 is TGTGCCTGGAGTGCACAAACGACAGTTAACTATGGCTACACCTTC. The encoded protein is CAWSAQTTVNYGYTF.

The DNA of the CDR3 is TGTGCCAGCAGCTTGGTCCAGCGGGGGGGCCCGACAGATACGCAGTATTTT. It is translated as CASSLVQRGGPTDTQYF. The chain is built from TRBV5-4 and TRBJ2-3; TRBD2 matches 10 bases. Trimming at V came to 0 bases and at J to 3 bases, leaving 7 bases not matched to a gene. In germline, CDR1 is SGHNT, CDR2 YYREEE (reference sequence). The CDR3 consists of 17 residues. Drawing the rest from reference TRBV5-4 and TRBJ2-3, the complete variable domain is ETGVTQSPTHLIKTRGQQVTLRCSSQSGHNTVSWYQQALGQGPQFIFQYYREEENGRGNFPPRFSGLQFPNYSSELNVNALELDDSALYLCASSLVQRGGPTDTQYFGPGTRLTVL.

The CDR3 DNA reads as TGTGCCAGCAGCTTCCGGCAGGGGGTCGGAAATCAGCCCCAGCATTTT. Translation gives CASSFRQGVGNQPQHF. J is TRBJ1-5 and V is TRBV5-6; 7 bases map to TRBD1. CDR3 size: 16 residues. CDR1 and CDR2 (germline): SGHDT, YYEEEE. The J segment lost 4 bases and the V segment lost 2 bases, leaving 9 bases of the junction unmatched.

The chain employs TRBV4-1 and TRBJ2-7, with unresolved D. The CDR3 runs to 13 residues. The V gene lost 4 bases and the J gene lost 4 bases, with 11 bases spanning the gap. CDR1 is MGHRA, CDR2 YSYEKL, per germline. The CDR3 region has the DNA TGCGCCAGCAGCCGCCTAGACCCTTACGAGCAGTACTTC. It yields the protein CASSRLDPYEQYF.

The chain is built from TRBV13 and TRBJ2-6, with TRBD1 identical over 8 bases. Trimming at V came to 5 bases and at J to 3 bases, leaving 6 bases not matched to a gene. Germline V gene sequence: CDR1 PRHDT, CDR2 FYEKMQ (reference sequence). CDR3 length: 16 amino acids. The CDR3: CASSAQGALGANVLTF. DNA of the CDR3: TGTGCCAGCAGCGCCCAGGGGGCGCTTGGGGCCAACGTCCTGACTTTC.

In its sample, this clone was seen a few times. The J gene is TRBJ1-2, the V gene TRBV13, with a possible D match to TRBD1 (5 bases). The CDR3 contains 12 residues. The germline gives CDR1 PRHDT, CDR2 FYEKMQ (reference sequence). V dropped 0 bases and J dropped 8 bases, with 7 bases sitting between them. The CDR3 region has the DNA TGTGCCAGCAGCTTAGGGCAGGGAGGCTACACCTTC. It encodes CASSLGQGGYTF.

The V and J genes are TRBV11-2 and TRBJ1-2, with D unclear. V was clipped by 1 base and J by 0 bases, with 9 bases between them. Germline V lookup: CDR1 SGHAT, CDR2 FQNNGV. This CDR3 has 15 amino acids. CDR3 bases: TGTGCCAGCAGCTTAGGCCAGTCCTCTAACTATGGCTACACCTTC. Amino acid sequence: CASSLGQSSNYGYTF.

The chain combines TRBV7-9 with TRBJ2-7; possibly TRBD1 for D (5 bases). Trimming took off 1 base at V and 2 bases at J, with 15 bases between the two ends. Germline CDR1 SEHNR, CDR2 FQNEAQ (reference sequence). The CDR3 is 16 residues long. CDR3 amino acids: CASSLVSVDKPYEQYF. CDR3 coding DNA: TGTGCCAGCAGCTTAGTTTCGGTGGACAAGCCCTACGAGCAGTACTTC.

The chain recombines TRBV5-1 with TRBJ1-1; no definite D call. CDR1 is SGHRS, CDR2 YFSETQ, per germline. V lost 1 base to trimming and J lost 1 base, with 8 bases between them. This CDR3 is 14 amino acids long. The DNA of the CDR3 is TGCGCCAGCAGCTTGTCGACGGGGAACACTGAAGCTTTCTTT. Translating gives CASSLSTGNTEAFF.

This clone occurred once. The rearrangement uses TRBV5-1 and TRBJ1-3; TRBD1 agrees at 8 bases. V dropped 4 bases and J dropped 0; count of bases not matched to a gene: 12. The CDR3 sequence is 18 residues long. The germline CDR1 and CDR2 sequences are SGHRS and YFSETQ. The CDR3: CASSPTLGRGLSGNTIYF. The DNA of the CDR3 is TGCGCCAGCAGCCCAACCCTGGGCAGGGGGCTCTCTGGAAACACCATATATTTT.

This sequence joins TRBV5-1 and TRBJ2-1; TRBD1 aligns across 9 bases. V was pared by 0 bases and J by 8 bases, with 6 bases of the junction left unmatched. Germline V gene sequence: CDR1 SGHRS, CDR2 YFSETQ. The CDR3 is made up of 15 amino acids. Written as DNA, the CDR3 is TGCGCCAGCAGCTTGGGGGGACAGGGTATCGATGAGCAGTTCTTC. This gives the protein CASSLGGQGIDEQFF.

The chain links TRBV4-1 to TRBJ2-5; 10 bases are a match to TRBD2. The germline CDR1 and CDR2 sequences are MGHRA and YSYEKL. V shed 6 bases, J shed 5 bases, and the junction held 9 bases outside the gene matches. The CDR3 totals 15 residues. The CDR3 spells CASRIGSGGVETQYF. The DNA of the CDR3 is TGCGCCAGCAGGATTGGGAGCGGGGGGGTCGAGACCCAGTACTTC.

A remark on this clone: This sample includes further DNA sequences coding for the same CDR3. The chain joins TRBV27 to TRBJ1-1, with TRBD1 identical over 9 bases. V trimming: 6 bases; J trimming: 4 bases; junction bases outside the gene matches: 9. This CDR3 is 15 amino acids long. Germline V CDR1 and CDR2: MNHEY, SMNVEV (reference sequence). CDR3 sequence: CASRPPGQGPTEAFF. The CDR3 nucleotides are TGTGCCAGCAGGCCCCCGGGACAGGGCCCCACTGAAGCTTTCTTT.

The chain is built from TRBV18 and TRBJ1-4; a weak D match, TRBD1 (6 bases). CDR3 size: 13 residues. Germline V gene sequence: CDR1 KGHSH, CDR2 LQKENI. Trimming stripped 3 bases from V and 6 bases from J, with 8 bases between. As DNA, the CDR3 is TGTGCCAGCTCACCGAAGGGGGATGAAAAACTGTTTTTT. Translation: CASSPKGDEKLFF.

V gene TRBV7-2 combines with J gene TRBJ1-2; D remains ambiguous. The CDR3 runs to 14 residues. The V and J ends lost 5 bases and 0 bases respectively, with 10 bases between them. Germline V gene sequence: CDR1 SGHTA, CDR2 FQGNSA. CDR3 sequence: CASSPVVANYGYTF. CDR3 in DNA: TGTGCCAGCAGCCCCGTAGTGGCTAACTATGGCTACACCTTC.